This TCR beta chain was retrieved from a study of T cell responses to AZD1222 COVID-19 vaccine. Germline values: CDR1 MNHEY, CDR2 SMNVEV (reference sequence). V was cut by 5 bases and J by 0 bases, with 4 bases left in between. The CDR3 has 12 amino acids. Overall study findings and caveats: Across the whole spike, CD4 TCRs peaked at regions 160-218 and 743-854. Increased Spike-specific TCR breadth and depth were observed after two AZD1222 doses.

This clone qualifies as medium-sized. Its matching antigen is unknown. Data came from immunoSEQ multiplex PCR; TCRdb stores just in-frame clones and leaves some out. The data contain some 120,000 clones, roughly 87% of them singletons. Sequences were derived from peripheral blood, sampled on day 0 of AZD1222 vaccination. The chain carries TRBV27 and TRBJ2-5; D is undetermined. The receptor's source is an adult in good health. The CDR3 sequence: CASSQYQETQYF. CDR3 sequence (DNA): TGTGCCAGCAGTCAGTACCAAGAGACCCAGTACTTC.